This TCR beta chain was obtained from a study of T cell repertoires in cytomegalovirus infection. Study-level background: It can be stated that public TCR beta signatures indicated CMV infection as well as a matching HLA type.

This clonotype was seen a few times. The CDR3 runs 13 residues. V gave up 8 bases and J gave up 1 base, with 11 bases separating them. Germline CDR1 MNHNY, CDR2 SVGAGI (reference sequence). One entry per CDR3 protein results from TCRdb running MiXCR on the reads. The table shows about 360,000 distinct CDR3 sequences, with around a sixth occurring only once. This sequence was found in a human donor in good health (CMV status not recorded). Some clones in this sample may be carry-over from other donors' samples. The sequenced material came from PBMCs. This chain links TRBV6-6 with TRBJ2-5, with a weak D call TRBD1 (6 bases). CDR3 bases: TGTGCCAGCGCCCCACAGGGCCAAGAGACCCAGTACTTC. Translation: CASAPQGQETQYF.